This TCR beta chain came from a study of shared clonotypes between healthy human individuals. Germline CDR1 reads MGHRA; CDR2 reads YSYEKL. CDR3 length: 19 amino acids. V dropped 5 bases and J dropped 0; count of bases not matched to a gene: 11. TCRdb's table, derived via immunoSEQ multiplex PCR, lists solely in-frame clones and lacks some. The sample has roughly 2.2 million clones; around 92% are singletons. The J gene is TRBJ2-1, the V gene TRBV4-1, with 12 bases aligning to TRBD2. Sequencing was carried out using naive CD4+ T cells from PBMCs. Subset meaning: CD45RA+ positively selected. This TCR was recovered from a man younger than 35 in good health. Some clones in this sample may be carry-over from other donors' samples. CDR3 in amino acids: CASSKRLAGDFASYNEQFF. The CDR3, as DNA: TGCGCCAGCAGCAAACGACTAGCGGGAGACTTCGCCTCCTACAATGAGCAGTTCTTC.